Presented here are 17 T cell receptor beta chains from one specimen sequenced in a study of cytomegalovirus exposure and HLA in healthy donors. Primers: 60 Vbeta forward and 13 Jbeta reverse. Profiled with immunoSEQ multiplex PCR; TCRdb holds only in-frame clones, not every one. The table shows approximately 280,000 clones, with approximately 90% occurring only once. The sample was PBMCs. The source of these receptors is a woman aged 18 to 35 in good health and CMV-seronegative.

This chain joins TRBV19 and TRBJ2-1, with 10 bases fitting TRBD2. The germline V gene encodes CDR1 LNHDA and CDR2 SQIVND (reference sequence). Trimming took 5 bases from V and 0 from J; bases not matched to a gene: 19. This CDR3 is built from 21 residues. The CDR3 DNA follows: TGTGCCAGTAGTTCTCCTTTAGGCCTAGCGGGGGCCCGAAGCTCCTACAATGAGCAGTTCTTC. It yields the protein CASSSPLGLAGARSSYNEQFF.

The J gene is TRBJ1-1, the V gene TRBV5-6, with D uncertain. There are 12 residues in the CDR3. In germline, CDR1 is SGHDT, CDR2 YYEEEE. Deletions cut 4 bases from V and 7 bases from J, with 11 bases between. CDR3 in DNA: TGTGCCAGCAGCGACTCCTTGGGTGAAGCTTTCTTT. This gives the protein CASSDSLGEAFF.

In the case of this clone: Relative to the germline gene, one junction end is altered; a read error may explain this. The rearrangement uses TRBV7-9 and TRBJ1-1; no clear D gene. Germline V gene lookup returns CDR1 SEHNR and CDR2 FQNEAQ (reference sequence). This CDR3 has 13 residues. The CDR3 reads CSSSLYPGTEAFF. For the CDR3, the DNA is TGTTCCAGCAGCTTATATCCGGGCACTGAAGCTTTCTTT.

The rearrangement joins TRBV7-9 to TRBJ1-2, with D tentatively TRBD1 (6 bases). The V and J ends lost 3 bases and 2 bases respectively, with 7 bases between them. Germline CDR1 SEHNR, CDR2 FQNEAQ (reference sequence). The CDR3 loop spans 13 amino acids. This chain's CDR3 is CASSFQGNYGYTF. As DNA, the CDR3 is TGTGCCAGCAGCTTTCAGGGGAACTATGGCTACACCTTC. Full variable domain (rest looked up from reference TRBV7-9 and TRBJ1-2): DTGVSQNPRHKITKRGQNVTFRCDPISEHNRLYWYRQTLGQGPEFLTYFQNEAQLEKSRLLSDRFSAERPKGSFSTLEIQRTEQGDSAMYLCASSFQGNYGYTFGSGTRLTVV.

The genes are TRBV29-1 and TRBJ2-6, with TRBD2 matching over 7 bases. Germline CDR1 and CDR2: SQVTM and ANQGSEA. V was pared by 6 bases and J by 0 bases, with 17 bases of the junction left unmatched. The CDR3 contains 19 residues. CDR3 bases: TGCAGCGTCGCGGGGGAGGGAGTCTGGGAGAACTCTGGGGCCAACGTCCTGACTTTC. It translates to CSVAGEGVWENSGANVLTF.

As DNA, the CDR3 is TGTGCCAGCAGCTTATGGACAGGGGGCTCCTACGAGCAGTACTTC. Amino acids: CASSLWTGGSYEQYF. The rearrangement uses TRBV7-2 and TRBJ2-5; 10 nucleotides match TRBD1. With the DNA end fitting TRBJ2-7 better, the J assignment may be wrong. The CDR3 is 15 amino acids. Germline V lookup: CDR1 SGHTA, CDR2 FQGNSA.

Details on this clone: The same CDR3 can be traced to other DNA sequences in this sample. The CDR3 loop reads CASSIGGGTDTQYF. CDR3 DNA: TGTGCCAGTAGTATAGGGGGGGGCACAGATACGCAGTATTTT. The rearrangement links TRBV19 to TRBJ2-3; the D gene is possibly TRBD2 (6 bases). Germline loops: CDR1 LNHDA, CDR2 SQIVND (reference sequence). V lost 1 base to trimming and J lost 1 base, with 6 bases between them. The CDR3 has 14 residues.

The chain has TRBV5-1 and TRBJ2-1; 8 positions match TRBD2. CDR1 and CDR2 from the germline V gene are SGHRS and YFSETQ. The ends lost 1 base at V and 5 bases at J; junction bases unmatched: 2. The CDR3 loop spans 14 amino acids. The CDR3 loop reads CASSLIGGDNEQFF. CDR3 coding DNA: TGCGCCAGCAGCTTGATCGGGGGGGACAATGAGCAGTTCTTC.

This clone occurred once. This chain links TRBV9 with TRBJ1-4, with a possible D match to TRBD1 (6 bases). Trimming cost V 7 bases and J 8 bases, with 18 bases left between them. Germline CDR1 is SGDLS and CDR2 is YYNGEE. CDR3 length: 14 amino acids. For the CDR3, the DNA is TGTGCCAGCGGGGGGGGCAGCTTGCGAGAAAAACTGTTTTTT. As protein: CASGGGSLREKLFF.

The CDR3 protein is CASSVFGGDTEAFF. The CDR3 region has the DNA TGTGCCAGCAGCGTTTTTGGAGGGGACACTGAAGCTTTCTTT. V gene TRBV9 combines with J gene TRBJ1-1, with D perhaps TRBD1 (5 bases). Per the germline V gene, CDR1 is SGDLS and CDR2 is YYNGEE. The CDR3 contains 14 residues. V was cut by 2 bases and J by 3 bases, with 11 bases left in between. The entire variable domain, with the rest obtained from reference TRBV9 and TRBJ1-1, is as follows: DSGVTQTPKHLITATGQRVTLRCSPRSGDLSVYWYQQSLDQGLQFLIQYYNGEERAKGNILERFSAQQFPDLHSELNLSSLELGDSALYFCASSVFGGDTEAFFGQGTRLTVV.

The V and J genes are TRBV9 and TRBJ1-2; tentative D call: TRBD1 (6 bases). Trimming pared 0 bases from V and 4 bases from J, leaving 16 bases between. The germline gives CDR1 SGDLS, CDR2 YYNGEE. The CDR3 covers 16 residues. The CDR3, as DNA: TGTGCCAGCAGCGTAGGGGCAGGGGTCAAGGTCTATGGCTACACCTTC. Translating it yields CASSVGAGVKVYGYTF.

The gene calls are TRBV27 and TRBJ1-4; D unclear. Trimming took off 3 bases at V and 8 bases at J, with 10 bases between the two ends. The germline V gene has CDR1 MNHEY and CDR2 SMNVEV (reference sequence). This CDR3 contains 13 residues. In nucleotides, the CDR3 is TGTGCCAGCAGTTTTTCCGAGGGCGAAAAACTGTTTTTT. As protein: CASSFSEGEKLFF.

The sample holds one count of this clone. The CDR3 protein is CASIGQVIVTQYF. CDR3 DNA sequence: TGTGCCAGCATTGGACAGGTCATCGTTACGCAGTATTTT. The chain joins TRBV2 to TRBJ2-3; 7 positions agree with TRBD1. V lost 7 bases to trimming and J lost 8 bases; unmatched junction nucleotides: 9. The CDR3 is 13 residues long. The V gene's germline CDR1 is SNHLY and CDR2 FYNNEI.

The chain recombines TRBV4-1 with TRBJ2-3; 14 positions match TRBD2. The germline V gene encodes CDR1 MGHRA and CDR2 YSYEKL. The CDR3 is 18 amino acids. V lost 1 base, J lost 6 bases, and 9 bases stayed unmatched. Written as DNA, the CDR3 is TGCGCCAGCAGCCAAGGGACTAGCGGGGGGCATCCATGGGATACGCAGTATTTT. Its translation is CASSQGTSGGHPWDTQYF.

The V gene is TRBV2, the J gene TRBJ2-7; TRBD1 matches at 8 bases. This CDR3 contains 11 residues. Trimming took 8 bases from V and 6 from J; bases not matched to a gene: 3. Germline V gene sequence: CDR1 SNHLY, CDR2 FYNNEI. CDR3: CASRTGFEQYF. The CDR3 DNA follows: TGTGCCAGCCGGACAGGGTTCGAGCAGTACTTC.

The J gene is TRBJ2-2, the V gene TRBV30; 9 bases match TRBD2. V shed 3 bases, J shed 0 bases, and the junction held 14 bases outside the gene matches. The CDR3 is 19 residues long. Germline-derived CDR1 and CDR2 are GTSNPN and SVGIG (reference sequence). The CDR3 loop is CAWSSPGLADPPNTGELFF. Here the CDR3 DNA reads TGTGCCTGGAGCTCCCCGGGACTAGCAGATCCTCCGAACACCGGGGAGCTGTTTTTT.

This clone came up once. V and J are TRBV7-9 and TRBJ1-2, with TRBD1 as a possible D gene (6 bases). V gave up 3 bases and J gave up 6 bases, with 11 bases separating them. The CDR3 runs to 13 residues. Germline V lookup: CDR1 SEHNR, CDR2 FQNEAQ (reference sequence). CDR3 amino acids: CASSLETGHGYTF. The CDR3 DNA reads TGTGCCAGCAGCTTGGAAACAGGGCATGGCTACACCTTC.